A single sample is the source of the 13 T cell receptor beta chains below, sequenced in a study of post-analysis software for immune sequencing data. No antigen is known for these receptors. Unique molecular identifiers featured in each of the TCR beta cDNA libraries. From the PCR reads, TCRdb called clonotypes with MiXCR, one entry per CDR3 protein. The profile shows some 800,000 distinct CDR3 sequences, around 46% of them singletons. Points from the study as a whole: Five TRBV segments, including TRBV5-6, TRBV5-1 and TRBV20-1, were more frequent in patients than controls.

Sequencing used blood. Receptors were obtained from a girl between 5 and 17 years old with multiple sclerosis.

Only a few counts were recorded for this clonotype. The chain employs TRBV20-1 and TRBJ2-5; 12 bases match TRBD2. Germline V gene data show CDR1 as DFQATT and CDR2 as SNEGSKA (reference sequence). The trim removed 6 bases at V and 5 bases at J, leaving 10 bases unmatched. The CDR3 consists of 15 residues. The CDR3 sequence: CSATRTSGMEETQYF. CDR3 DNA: TGCAGTGCCACAAGGACTAGCGGGATGGAGGAGACCCAGTACTTC.

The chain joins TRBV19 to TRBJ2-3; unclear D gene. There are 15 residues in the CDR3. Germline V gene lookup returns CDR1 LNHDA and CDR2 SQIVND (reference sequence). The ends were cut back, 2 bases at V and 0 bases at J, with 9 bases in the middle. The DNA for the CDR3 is TGTGCCAGTAGTATACAAGGCATTAGCACAGATACGCAGTATTTT. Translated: CASSIQGISTDTQYF.

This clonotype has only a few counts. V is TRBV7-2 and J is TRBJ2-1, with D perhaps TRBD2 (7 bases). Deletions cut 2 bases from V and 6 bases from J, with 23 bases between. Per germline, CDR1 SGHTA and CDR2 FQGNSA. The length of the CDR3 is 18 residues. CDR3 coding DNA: TGTGCCAGCAGCTTAAAGGGGGGGTATGGCGGGAGTGGCAATGAGCAGTTCTTC. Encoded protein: CASSLKGGYGGSGNEQFF.

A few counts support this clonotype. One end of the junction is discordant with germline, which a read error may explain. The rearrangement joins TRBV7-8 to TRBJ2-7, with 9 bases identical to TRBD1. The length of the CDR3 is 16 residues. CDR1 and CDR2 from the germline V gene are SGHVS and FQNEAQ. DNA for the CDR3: TGTACCAGCAGCCTCTTCCGGGACAGGGCCTCCTACGAGCAGTACTTC. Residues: CTSSLFRDRASYEQYF.

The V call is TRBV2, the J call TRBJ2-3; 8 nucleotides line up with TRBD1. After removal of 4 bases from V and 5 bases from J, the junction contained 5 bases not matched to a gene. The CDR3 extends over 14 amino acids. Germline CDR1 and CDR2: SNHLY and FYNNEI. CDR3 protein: CASSGTGWRDTQYF. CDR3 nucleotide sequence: TGTGCCAGCAGTGGGACAGGGTGGAGAGATACGCAGTATTTT.

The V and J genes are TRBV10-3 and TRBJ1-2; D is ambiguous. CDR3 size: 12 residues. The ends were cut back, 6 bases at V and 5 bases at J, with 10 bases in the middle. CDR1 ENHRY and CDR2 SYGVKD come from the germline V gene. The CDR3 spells CAISGEVYGYTF. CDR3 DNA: TGTGCCATCAGCGGTGAGGTATATGGCTACACCTTC.

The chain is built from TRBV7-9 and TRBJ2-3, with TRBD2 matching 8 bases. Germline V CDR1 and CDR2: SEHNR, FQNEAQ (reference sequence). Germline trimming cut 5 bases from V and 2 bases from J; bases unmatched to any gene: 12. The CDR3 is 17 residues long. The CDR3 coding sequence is TGTGCCAGCAGCCCCAGGAGGGCGGGGGGATTCACAGATACGCAGTATTTT. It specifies CASSPRRAGGFTDTQYF.

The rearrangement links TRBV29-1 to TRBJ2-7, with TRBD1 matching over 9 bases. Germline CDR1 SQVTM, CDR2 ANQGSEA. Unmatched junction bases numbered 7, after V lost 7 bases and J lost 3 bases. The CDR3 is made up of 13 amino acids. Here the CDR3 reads CSAEKGQGYEQYF. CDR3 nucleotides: TGCAGCGCAGAGAAGGGACAGGGCTACGAGCAGTACTTC.

CDR3 protein: CASSQDRLTKNIQYF. The DNA of the CDR3 is TGTGCCAGCAGCCAAGATCGGTTGACCAAAAACATTCAGTACTTC. V gene TRBV4-2 combines with J gene TRBJ2-4; D is unresolved. Germline values: CDR1 LGHNA, CDR2 YNFKEQ. V dropped 0 bases and J dropped 2 bases, with 8 bases sitting between them. The CDR3 runs 15 residues.

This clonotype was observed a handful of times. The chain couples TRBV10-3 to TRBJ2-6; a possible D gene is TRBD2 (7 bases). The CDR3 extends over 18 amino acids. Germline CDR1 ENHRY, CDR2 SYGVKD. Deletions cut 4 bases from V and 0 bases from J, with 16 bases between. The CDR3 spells CAISGRGGPFSGANVLTF. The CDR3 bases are TGTGCCATCAGTGGGAGGGGGGGCCCCTTCTCTGGGGCCAACGTCCTGACTTTC.

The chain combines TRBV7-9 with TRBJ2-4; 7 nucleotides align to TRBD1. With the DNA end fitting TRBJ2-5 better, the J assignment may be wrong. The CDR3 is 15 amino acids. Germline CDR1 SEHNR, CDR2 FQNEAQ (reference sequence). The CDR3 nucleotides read TGTGCCAGCAGCTCCCCGGGACAGACAACGGAGACCCAGTACTTC. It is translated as CASSSPGQTTETQYF.

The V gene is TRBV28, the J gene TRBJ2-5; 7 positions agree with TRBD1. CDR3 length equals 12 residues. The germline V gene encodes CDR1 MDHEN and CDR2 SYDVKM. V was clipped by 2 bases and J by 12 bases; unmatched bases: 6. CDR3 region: CASSLEGTAEYF. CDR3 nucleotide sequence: TGTGCCAGCAGTTTAGAAGGGACAGCCGAGTACTTC.

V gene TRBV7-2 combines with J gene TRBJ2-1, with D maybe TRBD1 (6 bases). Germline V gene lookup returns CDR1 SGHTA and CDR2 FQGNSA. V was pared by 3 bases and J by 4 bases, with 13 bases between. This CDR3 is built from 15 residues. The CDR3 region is CASSFRGGGYNEQFF. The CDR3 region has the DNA TGTGCCAGCAGCTTTCGTGGGGGCGGATACAATGAGCAGTTCTTC.